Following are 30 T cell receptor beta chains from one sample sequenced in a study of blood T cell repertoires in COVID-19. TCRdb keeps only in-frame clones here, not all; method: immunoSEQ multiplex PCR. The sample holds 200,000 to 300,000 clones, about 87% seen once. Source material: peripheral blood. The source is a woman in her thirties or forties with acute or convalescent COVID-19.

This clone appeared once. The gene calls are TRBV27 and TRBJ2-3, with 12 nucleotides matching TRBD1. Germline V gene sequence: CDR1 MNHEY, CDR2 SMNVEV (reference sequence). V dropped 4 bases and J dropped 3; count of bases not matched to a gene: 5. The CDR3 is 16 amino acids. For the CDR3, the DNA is TGTGCCAGCAGTTCCGGGACAGGGGGCGCAACAGATACGCAGTATTTT. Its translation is CASSSGTGGATDTQYF.

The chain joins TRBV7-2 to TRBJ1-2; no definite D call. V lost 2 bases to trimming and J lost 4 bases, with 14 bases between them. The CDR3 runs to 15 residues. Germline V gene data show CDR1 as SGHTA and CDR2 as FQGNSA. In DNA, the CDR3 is TGTGCCAGCAGCTTAAGGAGGGAACCCGTCTATGGCTACACCTTC. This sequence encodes CASSLRREPVYGYTF. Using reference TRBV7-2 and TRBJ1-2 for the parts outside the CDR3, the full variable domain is GAGVSQSPSNKVTEKGKDVELRCDPISGHTALYWYRQSLGQGLEFLIYFQGNSAPDKSGLPSDRFSAERTGGSVSTLTIQRTQQEDSAVYLCASSLRREPVYGYTFGSGTRLTVV.

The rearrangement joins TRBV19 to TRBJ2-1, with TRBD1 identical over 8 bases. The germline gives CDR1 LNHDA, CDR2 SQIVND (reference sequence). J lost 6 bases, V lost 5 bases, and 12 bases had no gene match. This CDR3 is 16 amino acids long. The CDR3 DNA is TGTGCCAGTAGTCTCCCAAGGGACAGGTCCCGCAATGAGCAGTTCTTC. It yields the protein CASSLPRDRSRNEQFF.

The CDR3 nucleotides read TGTGCCAGCAGCCCAGCGGACAGACCGAACACTGAAGCTTTCTTT. Protein sequence: CASSPADRPNTEAFF. The chain combines TRBV6-6 with TRBJ1-1, with D possibly matching TRBD1 (6 bases). Trimming cost V 6 bases and J 1 base, with 15 bases left between them. The CDR3 runs 15 residues. Germline V gene sequence: CDR1 MNHNY, CDR2 SVGAGI (reference sequence).

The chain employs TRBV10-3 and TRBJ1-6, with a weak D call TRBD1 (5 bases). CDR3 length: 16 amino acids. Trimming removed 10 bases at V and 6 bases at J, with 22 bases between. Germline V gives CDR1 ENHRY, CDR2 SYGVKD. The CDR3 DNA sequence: TGTGCCACCAGGAGTCAGGGCACATCTGCTAATTCACCCCTCCACTTT. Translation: CATRSQGTSANSPLHF.

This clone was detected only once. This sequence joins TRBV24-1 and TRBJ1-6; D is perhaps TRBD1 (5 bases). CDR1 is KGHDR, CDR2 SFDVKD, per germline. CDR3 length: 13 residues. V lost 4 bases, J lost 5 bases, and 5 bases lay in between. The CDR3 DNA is TGTGCCACCAGTGAGGGGCATAATTCACCCCTCCACTTT. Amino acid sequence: CATSEGHNSPLHF.

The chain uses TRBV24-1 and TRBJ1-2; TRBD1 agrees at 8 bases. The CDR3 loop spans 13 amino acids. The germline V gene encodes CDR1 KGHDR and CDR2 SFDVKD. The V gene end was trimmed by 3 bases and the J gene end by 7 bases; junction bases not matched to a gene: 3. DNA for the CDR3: TGTGCCACCAGTGATCCTGGACAGGGTGGCTACACCTTC. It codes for CATSDPGQGGYTF.

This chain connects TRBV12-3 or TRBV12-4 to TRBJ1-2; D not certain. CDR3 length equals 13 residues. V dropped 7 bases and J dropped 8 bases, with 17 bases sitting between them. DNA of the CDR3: TGTGCCAGCACTTCGGGCCCCAGAGGGGGCTACACCTTC. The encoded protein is CASTSGPRGGYTF.

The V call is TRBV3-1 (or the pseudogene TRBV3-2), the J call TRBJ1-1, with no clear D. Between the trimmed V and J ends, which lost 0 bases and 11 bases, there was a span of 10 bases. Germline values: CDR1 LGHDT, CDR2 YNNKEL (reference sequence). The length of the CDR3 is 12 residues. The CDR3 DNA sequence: TGTGCCAGCAGCCAAGATCGGGAGAAGGCTTTCTTT. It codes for CASSQDREKAFF.

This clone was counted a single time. In nucleotides, the CDR3 is TGTGCCAGCAGCTTAATGGGCAGCCATGGCTACACCTTC. Translation: CASSLMGSHGYTF. V gene TRBV7-3 combines with J gene TRBJ1-2; no definite D call. Trimming cost V 1 base and J 6 bases, with 9 bases left between them. Germline lookup yields CDR1 SGHTA and CDR2 FQGTGA. This CDR3 spans 13 amino acids.

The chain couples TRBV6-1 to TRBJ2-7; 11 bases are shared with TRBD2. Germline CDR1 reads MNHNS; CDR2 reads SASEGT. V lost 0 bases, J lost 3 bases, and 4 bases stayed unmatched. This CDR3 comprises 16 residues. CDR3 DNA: TGTGCCAGCAGTGAAGCGCTAGCGGGGGGTCTCTACGAGCAGTACGTC. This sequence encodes CASSEALAGGLYEQYV.

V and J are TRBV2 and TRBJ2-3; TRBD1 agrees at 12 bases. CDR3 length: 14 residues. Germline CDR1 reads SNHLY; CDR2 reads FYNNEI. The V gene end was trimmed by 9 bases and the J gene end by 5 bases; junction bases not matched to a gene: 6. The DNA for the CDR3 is TGTGCCAGTGAGGGGGACAGGGGGCGAGATACGCAGTATTTT. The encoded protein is CASEGDRGRDTQYF.

The CDR3 here is CASSIGAIAGPDTQYF. As DNA, the CDR3 is TGTGCCAGTAGTATAGGTGCCATAGCGGGTCCAGATACGCAGTATTTT. J is TRBJ2-3 and V is TRBV19; 7 positions match TRBD2. The junction had 8 bases not matched to a gene; V was cut back by 1 base and J by 4 bases. Germline V CDR1 and CDR2: LNHDA, SQIVND (reference sequence). The CDR3 covers 16 residues.

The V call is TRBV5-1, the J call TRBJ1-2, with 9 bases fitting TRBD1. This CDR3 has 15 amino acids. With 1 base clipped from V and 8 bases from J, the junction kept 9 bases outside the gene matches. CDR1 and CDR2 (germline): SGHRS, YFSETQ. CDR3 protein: CASSLRTGVIGGYTF. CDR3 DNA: TGCGCCAGCAGCTTGCGGACAGGGGTAATCGGGGGCTACACCTTC.

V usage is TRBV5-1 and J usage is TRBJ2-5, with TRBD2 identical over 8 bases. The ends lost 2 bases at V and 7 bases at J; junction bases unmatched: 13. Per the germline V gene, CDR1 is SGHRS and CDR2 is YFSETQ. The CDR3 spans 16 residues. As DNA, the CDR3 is TGCGCCAGCAGCTTTGGCTCCAGCGGGGGCCGGGGGACCCAGTACTTC. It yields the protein CASSFGSSGGRGTQYF. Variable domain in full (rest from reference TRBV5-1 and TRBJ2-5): KAGVTQTPRYLIKTRGQQVTLSCSPISGHRSVSWYQQTPGQGLQFLFEYFSETQRNKGNFPGRFSGRQFSNSRSEMNVSTLELGDSALYLCASSFGSSGGRGTQYFGPGTRLLVL.

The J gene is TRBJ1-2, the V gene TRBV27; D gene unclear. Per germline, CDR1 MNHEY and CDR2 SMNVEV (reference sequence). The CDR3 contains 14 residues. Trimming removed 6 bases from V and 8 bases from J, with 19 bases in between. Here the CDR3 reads CASSSMGAGWGYTF. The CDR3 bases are TGTGCCAGCAGCTCCATGGGCGCTGGGTGGGGCTACACCTTC.

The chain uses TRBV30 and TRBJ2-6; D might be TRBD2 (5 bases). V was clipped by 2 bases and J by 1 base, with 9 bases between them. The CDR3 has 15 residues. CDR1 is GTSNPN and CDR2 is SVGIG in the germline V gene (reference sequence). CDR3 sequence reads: CAWSRRGSGANVLTF. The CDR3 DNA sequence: TGTGCCTGGAGTCGTCGCGGGTCTGGGGCCAACGTCCTGACTTTC.

The chain's CDR3 is CASSSPPGQGNYNEQFF. The CDR3 bases are TGTGCCAGTAGTTCACCCCCGGGACAGGGGAACTACAATGAGCAGTTCTTC. This sequence joins TRBV19 and TRBJ2-1; 10 bases fit TRBD1. The CDR3 totals 17 residues. J gave up 3 bases and V 5 bases, and 10 bases lay outside the gene matches. Germline CDR1 is LNHDA and CDR2 is SQIVND (reference sequence).

CDR3 nucleotides: TGTGCCAGCACCCCAGGAAGGTTTGGCACTGAAGCTTTCTTT. This sequence encodes CASTPGRFGTEAFF. The chain combines TRBV13 with TRBJ1-1; D gene ambiguous. There are 14 residues in the CDR3. Trimming cost V 7 bases and J 4 bases, with 16 bases left between them. Germline values: CDR1 PRHDT, CDR2 FYEKMQ (reference sequence). The variable domain in full, with the rest retrieved from reference TRBV13 and TRBJ1-1, is AAGVIQSPRHLIKEKRETATLKCYPIPRHDTVYWYQQGPGQDPQFLISFYEKMQSDKGSIPDRFSAQQFSDYHSELNMSSLELGDSALYFCASTPGRFGTEAFFGQGTRLTVV.

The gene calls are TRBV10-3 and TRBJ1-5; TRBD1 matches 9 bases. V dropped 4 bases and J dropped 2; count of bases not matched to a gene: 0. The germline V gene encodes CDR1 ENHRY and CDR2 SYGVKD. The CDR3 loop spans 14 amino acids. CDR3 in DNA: TGTGCCATCAGTGGGACAGGGGGCAATCAGCCCCAGCATTTT. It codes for CAISGTGGNQPQHF.

CDR3 in DNA: TGTGCCAGCAGCTTAAAGGGGGAGAGGACTGAAGCTTTCTTT. This gives the protein CASSLKGERTEAFF. V usage is TRBV7-9 and J usage is TRBJ1-1; D perhaps matches TRBD1 (6 bases). V was pared by 2 bases and J by 5 bases, with 12 bases between. Germline CDR1 SEHNR, CDR2 FQNEAQ (reference sequence). This CDR3 spans 14 amino acids. Complete variable domain (other parts from reference TRBV7-9 and TRBJ1-1): DTGVSQNPRHKITKRGQNVTFRCDPISEHNRLYWYRQTLGQGPEFLTYFQNEAQLEKSRLLSDRFSAERPKGSFSTLEIQRTEQGDSAMYLCASSLKGERTEAFFGQGTRLTVV.

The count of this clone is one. The CDR3 DNA sequence: TGTGCCAGCAGTTACGGGGGGGCCGGCACTGAAGCTTTCTTT. It yields the protein CASSYGGAGTEAFF. This chain links TRBV3-1 (or the pseudogene TRBV3-2) with TRBJ1-1; TRBD1 might be the D (6 bases). The CDR3 extends over 14 amino acids. Germline loops: CDR1 LGHDT, CDR2 YNNKEL (reference sequence). The V and J ends lost 6 bases and 4 bases respectively, with 15 bases between them.

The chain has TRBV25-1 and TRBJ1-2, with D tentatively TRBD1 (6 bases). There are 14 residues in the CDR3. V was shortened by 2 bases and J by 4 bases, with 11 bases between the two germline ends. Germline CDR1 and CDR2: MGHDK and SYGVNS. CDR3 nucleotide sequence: TGTGCCAGCAGTGAACTCGGGGGGGCCTATGGCTACACCTTC. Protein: CASSELGGAYGYTF.

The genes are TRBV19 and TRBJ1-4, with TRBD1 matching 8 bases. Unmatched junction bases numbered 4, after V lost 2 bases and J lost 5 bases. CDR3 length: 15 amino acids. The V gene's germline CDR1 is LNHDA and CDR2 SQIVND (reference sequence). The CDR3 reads CASSITGGGNEKLFF. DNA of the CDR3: TGTGCCAGTAGTATAACAGGGGGAGGGAATGAAAAACTGTTTTTT.

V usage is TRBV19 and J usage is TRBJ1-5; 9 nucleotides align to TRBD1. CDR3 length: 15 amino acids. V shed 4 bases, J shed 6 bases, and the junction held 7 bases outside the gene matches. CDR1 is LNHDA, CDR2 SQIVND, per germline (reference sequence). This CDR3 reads CASSTSGTGIQPQHF. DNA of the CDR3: TGTGCCAGTAGTACCTCCGGGACAGGGATTCAGCCCCAGCATTTT.

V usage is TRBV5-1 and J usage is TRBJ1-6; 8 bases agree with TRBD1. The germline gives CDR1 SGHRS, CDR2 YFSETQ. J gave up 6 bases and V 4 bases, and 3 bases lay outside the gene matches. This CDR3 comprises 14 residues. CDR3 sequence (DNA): TGCGCCAGCAGCGGACAGGGTAGTAATTCACCCCTCCACTTT. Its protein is CASSGQGSNSPLHF. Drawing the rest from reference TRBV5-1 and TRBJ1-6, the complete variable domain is KAGVTQTPRYLIKTRGQQVTLSCSPISGHRSVSWYQQTPGQGLQFLFEYFSETQRNKGNFPGRFSGRQFSNSRSEMNVSTLELGDSALYLCASSGQGSNSPLHFGNGTRLTVT.

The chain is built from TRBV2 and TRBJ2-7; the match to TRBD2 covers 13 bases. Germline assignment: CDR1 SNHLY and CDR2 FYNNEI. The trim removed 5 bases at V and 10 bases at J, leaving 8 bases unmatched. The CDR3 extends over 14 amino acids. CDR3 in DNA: TGTGCCAGCAGTATCTCCGGGACTAGCGGGGCTCAGTACGTC. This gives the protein CASSISGTSGAQYV.

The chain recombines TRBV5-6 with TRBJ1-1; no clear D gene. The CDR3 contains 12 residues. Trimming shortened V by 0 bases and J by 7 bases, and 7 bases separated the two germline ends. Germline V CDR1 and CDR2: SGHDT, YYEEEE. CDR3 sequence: CASSLVSGEAFF. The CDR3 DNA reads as TGTGCCAGCAGCTTGGTCAGTGGTGAAGCTTTCTTT.

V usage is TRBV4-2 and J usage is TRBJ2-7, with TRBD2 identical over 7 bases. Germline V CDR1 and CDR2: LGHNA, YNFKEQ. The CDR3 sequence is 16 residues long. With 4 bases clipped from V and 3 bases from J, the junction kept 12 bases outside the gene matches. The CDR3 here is CASSPRGTGGNYEQYV. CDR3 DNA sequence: TGTGCCAGCAGCCCTAGAGGGACGGGAGGAAACTACGAGCAGTACGTC.

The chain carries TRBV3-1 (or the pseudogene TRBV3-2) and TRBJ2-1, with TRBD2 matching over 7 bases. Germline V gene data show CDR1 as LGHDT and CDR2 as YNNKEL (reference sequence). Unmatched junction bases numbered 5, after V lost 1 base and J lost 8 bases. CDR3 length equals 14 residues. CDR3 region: CASSQVGEGYEQFF. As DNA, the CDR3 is TGTGCCAGCAGCCAAGTAGGGGAGGGTTATGAGCAGTTCTTC.